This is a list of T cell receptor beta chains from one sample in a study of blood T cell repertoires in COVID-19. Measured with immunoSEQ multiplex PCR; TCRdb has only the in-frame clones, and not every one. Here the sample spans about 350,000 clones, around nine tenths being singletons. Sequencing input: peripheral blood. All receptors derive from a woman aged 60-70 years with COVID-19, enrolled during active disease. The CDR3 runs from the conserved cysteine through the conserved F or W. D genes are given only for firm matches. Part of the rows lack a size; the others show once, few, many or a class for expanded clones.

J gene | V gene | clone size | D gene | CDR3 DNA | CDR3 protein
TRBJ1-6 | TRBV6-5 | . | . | TGTGCCAGCAGTTACTCGCAGGGGAAGCCTTCACCCCTCCACTTT | CASSYSQGKPSPLHF
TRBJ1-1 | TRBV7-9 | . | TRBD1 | TGTGCCAGCAGCTTCGACAGGGTTGGTACTGAAGCTTTCTTT | CASSFDRVGTEAFF
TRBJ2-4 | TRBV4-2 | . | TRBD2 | TGTGCCAGCAGTAAGCGGGGGCCGCTTGACATTCAGTACTTC | CASSKRGPLDIQYF
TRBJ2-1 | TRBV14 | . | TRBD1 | TGTGCCAGCAGCCGTTATCAGGGGGCTATCTACAATGAGCAGTTCTTC | CASSRYQGAIYNEQFF
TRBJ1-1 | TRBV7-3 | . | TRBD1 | TGTGCCAGCAGCTTTGACAGGGTCACTGAAGCTTTCTTT | CASSFDRVTEAFF
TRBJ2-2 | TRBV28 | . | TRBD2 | TGTGCCAGCACCCCTCCTAGCGGGGGGATCACCGGGGAGCTGTTTTTT | CASTPPSGGITGELFF
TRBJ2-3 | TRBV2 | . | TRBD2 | TGTGCCAGCAGCCCCGGGACTAGCGGCACAGATACGCAGTATTTT | CASSPGTSGTDTQYF
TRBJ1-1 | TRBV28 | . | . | TGTGCCAGCACACCACGGGGGAGGCTCCCTGAAGCTTTCTTT | CASTPRGRLPEAFF
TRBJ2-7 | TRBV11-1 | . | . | TGTGCCAGCAGCTTAAGAGGTACGGGGGACGAGCAGTACTTC | CASSLRGTGDEQYF
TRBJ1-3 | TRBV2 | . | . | TGTGCCAGCAGTCCATCTGGAAACACCATATATTTT | CASSPSGNTIYF
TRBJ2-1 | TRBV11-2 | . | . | TGTGCCAGCAGCACCCCCAGGGGCACCGACAATGAGCAGTTCTTC | CASSTPRGTDNEQFF
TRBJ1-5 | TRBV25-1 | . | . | TGTGCCAGCAGTGAAGCAAGGGGTAGCAATCAGCCCCAGCATTTT | CASSEARGSNQPQHF
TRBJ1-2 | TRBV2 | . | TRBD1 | TGTGCCAGCAGTCTTAGGGACAGGGCTTCTGGCTACACCTTC | CASSLRDRASGYTF
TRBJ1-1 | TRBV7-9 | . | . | TGTGCCAGCAGCTTAGGAGCAGGGGCCATGCTAGCTGAAGCTTTCTTT | CASSLGAGAMLAEAFF
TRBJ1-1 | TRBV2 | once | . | TGTGCCAGCATCCCACAGGGACTACTCAACACTGAAGCTTTCTTT | CASIPQGLLNTEAFF
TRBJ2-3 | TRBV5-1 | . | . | TGCGCCAGCAGCTTAATGGGCTACACAGATACGCAGTATTTT | CASSLMGYTDTQYF
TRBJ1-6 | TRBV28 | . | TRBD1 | TGTGCCAGCAGTTTTGCCCGACAGGGGGCGGATAATTCACCCCTCCACTTT | CASSFARQGADNSPLHF
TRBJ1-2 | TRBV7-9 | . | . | TGTGCCAGCAGCTCGTTTGGGGGGACGAGTGGCTACACCTTC | CASSSFGGTSGYTF
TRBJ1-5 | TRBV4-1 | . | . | TGCGCCAGCAGTCTCGAGGGGGGGAGCAATCAGCCCCAGCATTTT | CASSLEGGSNQPQHF
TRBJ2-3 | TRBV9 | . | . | TGTGCCAGCAGCGCGACAGGTAGCACAGATACGCAGTATTTT | CASSATGSTDTQYF
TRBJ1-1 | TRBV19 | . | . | TGTGCCAGTAGTATCGAGGGAGGGGACACTGAAGCTTTCTTT | CASSIEGGDTEAFF
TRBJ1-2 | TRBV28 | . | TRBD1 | TGTGCCAGCAGTTTAATCCAGGGGGCGGTTATTGGTGAGGGCTACACCTTC | CASSLIQGAVIGEGYTF
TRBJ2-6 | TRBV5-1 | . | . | TGCGCCAGCAGCTTGGCCTTCCTCTCTGGGGCCAACGTCCTGACTTTC | CASSLAFLSGANVLTF
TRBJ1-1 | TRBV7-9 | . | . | TGTGCCAGCAGCTTAGAGGGGCGATATACTGAAGCTTTCTTT | CASSLEGRYTEAFF
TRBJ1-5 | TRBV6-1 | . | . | TGTGCCAGCAGTGTGTCTCGAGGGGGAGCAGCTCAGCCCCAGCATTTT | CASSVSRGGAAQPQHF
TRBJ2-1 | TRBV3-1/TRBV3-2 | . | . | TGTGCCAGCAGCCAAGATCCGGGGAAGGTACAGTTCTTC | CASSQDPGKVQFF
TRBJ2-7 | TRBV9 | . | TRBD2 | TGTGCCAGCAGTCCGGGGGGGGCTAGCTCCTACGAGCAGTACTTC | CASSPGGASSYEQYF